This entry is about one TCR beta chain. Its antigen is undetermined. Sequencing templates came from extracted RNA that was reverse transcribed into cDNA. Some clones are missing from TCRdb's copy, which holds only in-frame ones; the method was immunoSEQ multiplex PCR. The table has 150,000 or so clones, 87% seen once. The sample originates from a study of CD8+ T cells in alopecia areata. Overall study: Tofacitinib administration persisted for 6 to 18 months, succeeded by 6 months off drug. Study conclusions and caveats: Possibly as an HLA-related effect, TCR sharing across patients appeared less clear than in mice. Normal scalp showed lower clonality than lesional scalp, especially alopecia totalis/universalis.

CDR3 length equals 14 residues. Germline V gene data show CDR1 as LNHDA and CDR2 as SQIVND (reference sequence). Trimming took off 2 bases at V and 4 bases at J, with 10 bases between the two ends. The V and J genes are TRBV19 and TRBJ2-3; maybe TRBD1 (6 bases). The material was CD8+ T cells sorted from blood, obtained at week 0. This clonotype was obtained from a human donor with alopecia areata. The CDR3 reads CASSIQGSSDTQYF. The CDR3 DNA reads TGTGCCAGTAGTATACAGGGGAGCTCAGATACGCAGTATTTT.